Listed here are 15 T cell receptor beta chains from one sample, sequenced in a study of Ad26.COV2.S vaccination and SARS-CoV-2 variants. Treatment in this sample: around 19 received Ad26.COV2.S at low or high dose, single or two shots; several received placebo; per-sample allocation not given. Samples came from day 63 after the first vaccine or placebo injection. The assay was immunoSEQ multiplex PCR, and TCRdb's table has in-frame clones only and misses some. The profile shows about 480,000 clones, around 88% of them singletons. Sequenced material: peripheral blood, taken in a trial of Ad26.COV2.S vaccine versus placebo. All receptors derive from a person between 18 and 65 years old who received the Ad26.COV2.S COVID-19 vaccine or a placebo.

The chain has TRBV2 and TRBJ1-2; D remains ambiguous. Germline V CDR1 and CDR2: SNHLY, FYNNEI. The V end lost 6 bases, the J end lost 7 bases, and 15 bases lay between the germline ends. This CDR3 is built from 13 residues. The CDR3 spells CASSVKRGGGYTF. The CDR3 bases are TGTGCCAGCAGCGTCAAAAGAGGAGGTGGCTACACCTTC.

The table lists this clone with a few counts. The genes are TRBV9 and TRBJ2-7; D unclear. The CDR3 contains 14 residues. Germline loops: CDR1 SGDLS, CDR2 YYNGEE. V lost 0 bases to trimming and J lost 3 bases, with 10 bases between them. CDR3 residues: CASSVGARDYEQYF. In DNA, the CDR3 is TGTGCCAGCAGCGTAGGGGCAAGGGACTACGAGCAGTACTTC.

CDR3 coding DNA: TGTGCCAGTAGCTCTTGGACAGGGGGCATGATAGGCTACACCTTC. As protein: CASSSWTGGMIGYTF. The chain has TRBV19 and TRBJ1-2; 11 nucleotides align to TRBD1. CDR1 and CDR2 (germline): LNHDA, SQIVND (reference sequence). The length of the CDR3 is 15 residues. V shed 6 bases, J shed 8 bases, and the junction held 11 bases outside the gene matches.

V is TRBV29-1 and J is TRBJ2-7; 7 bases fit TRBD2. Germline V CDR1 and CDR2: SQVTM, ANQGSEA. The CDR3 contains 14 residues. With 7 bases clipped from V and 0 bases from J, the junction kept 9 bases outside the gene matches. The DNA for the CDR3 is TGCAGCGCCAGTCCGGGAGGAACCTCCTACGAGCAGTACTTC. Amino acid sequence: CSASPGGTSYEQYF.

The CDR3 nucleotides read TGTGCCAGCAGCCCAGACCCCCGGCTTCGTGGCTACACCTTC. This codes for CASSPDPRLRGYTF. The gene calls are TRBV28 and TRBJ1-2, with D unclear. Between the trimmed V and J ends, which lost 6 bases and 7 bases, there was a span of 18 bases. The CDR3 contains 14 residues. Germline CDR1 MDHEN, CDR2 SYDVKM.

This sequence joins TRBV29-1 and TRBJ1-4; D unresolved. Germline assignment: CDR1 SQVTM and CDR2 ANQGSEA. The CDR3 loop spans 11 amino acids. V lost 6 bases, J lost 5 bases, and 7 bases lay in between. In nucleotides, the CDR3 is TGCAGCGTCCAGGAAAATGAAAAACTGTTTTTT. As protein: CSVQENEKLFF.

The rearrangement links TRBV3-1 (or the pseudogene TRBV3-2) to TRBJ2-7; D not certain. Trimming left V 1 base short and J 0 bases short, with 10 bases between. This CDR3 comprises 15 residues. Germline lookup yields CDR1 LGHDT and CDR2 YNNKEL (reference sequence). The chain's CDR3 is CASSQGPQSSYEQYF. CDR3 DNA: TGTGCCAGCAGCCAAGGGCCACAAAGCTCCTACGAGCAGTACTTC.

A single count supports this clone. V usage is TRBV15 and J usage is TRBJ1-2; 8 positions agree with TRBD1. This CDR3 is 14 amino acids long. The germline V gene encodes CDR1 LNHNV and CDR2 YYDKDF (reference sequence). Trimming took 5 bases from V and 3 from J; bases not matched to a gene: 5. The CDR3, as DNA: TGTGCCACCAGCGGACAGGGTCGAGACTATGGCTACACCTTC. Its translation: CATSGQGRDYGYTF. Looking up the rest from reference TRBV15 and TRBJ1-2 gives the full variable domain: DAMVIQNPRYQVTQFGKPVTLSCSQTLNHNVMYWYQQKSSQAPKLLFHYYDKDFNNEADTPDNFQSRRPNTSFCFLDIRSPGLGDTAMYLCATSGQGRDYGYTFGSGTRLTVV.

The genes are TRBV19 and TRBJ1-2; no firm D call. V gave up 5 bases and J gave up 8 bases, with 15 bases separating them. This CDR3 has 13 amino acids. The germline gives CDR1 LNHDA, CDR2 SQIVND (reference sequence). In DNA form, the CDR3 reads TGTGCCAGTAGTCAACTCCATGGGCACGGCTACACCTTC. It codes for CASSQLHGHGYTF.

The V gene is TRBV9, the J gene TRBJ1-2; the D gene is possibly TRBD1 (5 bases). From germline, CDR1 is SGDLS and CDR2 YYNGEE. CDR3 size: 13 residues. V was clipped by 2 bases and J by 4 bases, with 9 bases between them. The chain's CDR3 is CASSVGGGYGYTF. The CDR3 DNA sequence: TGTGCCAGCAGCGTCGGCGGGGGCTATGGCTACACCTTC.

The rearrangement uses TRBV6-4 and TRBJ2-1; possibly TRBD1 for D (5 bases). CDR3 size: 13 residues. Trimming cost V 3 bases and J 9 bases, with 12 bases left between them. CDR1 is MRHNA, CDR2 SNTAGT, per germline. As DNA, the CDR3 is TGTGCCAGCAGTGAAGGCAGGGCGGTTGAGCAGTTCTTC. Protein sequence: CASSEGRAVEQFF.

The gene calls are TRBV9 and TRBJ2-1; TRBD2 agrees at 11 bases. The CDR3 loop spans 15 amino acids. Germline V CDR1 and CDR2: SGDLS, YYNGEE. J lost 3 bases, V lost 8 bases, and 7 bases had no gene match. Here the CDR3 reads CASTHTSGSYNEQFF. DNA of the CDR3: TGTGCCAGTACCCACACTAGCGGGAGCTACAATGAGCAGTTCTTC.

The CDR3 loop is CASRWDRGRNNEQFF. DNA for the CDR3: TGTGCCAGCAGATGGGACAGGGGAAGGAACAATGAGCAGTTCTTC. The chain is built from TRBV6-1 and TRBJ2-1; TRBD1 aligns across 10 bases. V was pared by 6 bases and J by 5 bases, with 7 bases of the junction left unmatched. Germline values: CDR1 MNHNS, CDR2 SASEGT. The CDR3 has 15 residues.

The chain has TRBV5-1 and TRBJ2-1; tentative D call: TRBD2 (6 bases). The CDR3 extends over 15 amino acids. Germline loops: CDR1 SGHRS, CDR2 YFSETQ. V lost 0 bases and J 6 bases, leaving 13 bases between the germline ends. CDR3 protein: CASSLALGGANEQFF. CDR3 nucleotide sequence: TGCGCCAGCAGCTTGGCCCTAGGAGGGGCCAATGAGCAGTTCTTC.

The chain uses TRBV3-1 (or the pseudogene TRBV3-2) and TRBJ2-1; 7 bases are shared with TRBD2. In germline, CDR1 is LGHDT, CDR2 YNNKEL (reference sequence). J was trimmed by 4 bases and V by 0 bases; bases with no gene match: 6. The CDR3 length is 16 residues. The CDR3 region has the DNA TGTGCCAGCAGCCAAGATCTAGCGGCGATTTACAATGAGCAGTTCTTC. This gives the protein CASSQDLAAIYNEQFF.